These 31 T cell receptor beta chains share one sample of origin, sequenced in a study of T cell responses to AZD1222 COVID-19 vaccine. Assay: immunoSEQ multiplex PCR; the TCRdb copy retains only in-frame clones and omits some. In the table there are 100,000 to 120,000 clones, roughly 89% of which are singletons. The sample here was peripheral blood, taken on day 0 of MenACWY control vaccination. The receptor set was obtained from an adult in good health.

V usage is TRBV2 and J usage is TRBJ1-5, with D tentatively TRBD1 (6 bases). The CDR3 is 15 amino acids. In germline, CDR1 is SNHLY, CDR2 FYNNEI. V lost 7 bases and J lost 3, with 16 bases in between. CDR3: CASIREGGSNQPQHF. The CDR3 DNA follows: TGTGCCAGCATCCGGGAGGGGGGTTCCAATCAGCCCCAGCATTTT.

The chain employs TRBV10-2 and TRBJ1-1; TRBD1 matches at 11 bases. CDR3 length: 16 amino acids. With 6 bases clipped from V and 0 bases from J, the junction kept 6 bases outside the gene matches. From germline, CDR1 is WSHSY and CDR2 SAAADI. The CDR3 coding sequence is TGCGCCAGCAGGGCCGGACAGGGGGCCTTGAACACTGAAGCTTTCTTT. It yields the protein CASRAGQGALNTEAFF.

This rearrangement joins TRBV7-9 to TRBJ2-1; D unresolved. V was shortened by 5 bases and J by 4 bases, with 18 bases between the two germline ends. This CDR3 is built from 16 residues. Germline CDR1 SEHNR, CDR2 FQNEAQ (reference sequence). As DNA, the CDR3 is TGTGCCAGCAGCCCCACGGATGGCCCCCTTTACAATGAGCAGTTCTTC. This sequence encodes CASSPTDGPLYNEQFF.

The CDR3 spells CASSLVGPYNEQFF. The CDR3 coding sequence is TGTGCCAGCAGCTTAGTGGGGCCCTACAATGAGCAGTTCTTC. The chain combines TRBV7-9 with TRBJ2-1, with D possibly matching TRBD1 (5 bases). V shed 1 base and J shed 2 bases, with 6 bases lying between them. The CDR3 covers 14 residues. The germline V gene has CDR1 SEHNR and CDR2 FQNEAQ (reference sequence).

The rearrangement links TRBV27 to TRBJ1-2; a weak D match, TRBD1 (6 bases). The CDR3 length is 13 residues. Between the trimmed V and J ends, which lost 0 bases and 8 bases, there was a span of 10 bases. In germline, CDR1 is MNHEY, CDR2 SMNVEV (reference sequence). The CDR3 DNA follows: TGTGCCAGCAGTTTATCCGCCGGGACAGGCTACACCTTC. The encoded protein is CASSLSAGTGYTF.

J is TRBJ2-3 and V is TRBV4-1; 16 bases map to TRBD2. Trimming at V came to 2 bases and at J to 2 bases, leaving 7 bases not matched to a gene. This CDR3 is built from 19 residues. The V gene's germline CDR1 is MGHRA and CDR2 YSYEKL. The CDR3 region has the DNA TGCGCCAGCAGCCAATCGGGACTAGCGGGGGGGAGTACCACAGATACGCAGTATTTT. It is translated as CASSQSGLAGGSTTDTQYF.

V usage is TRBV7-8 and J usage is TRBJ1-5; D is perhaps TRBD1 (6 bases). Looked up from germline, CDR1 is SGHVS and CDR2 is FQNEAQ. The CDR3 is 16 amino acids. Trimming pared 3 bases from V and 6 bases from J, leaving 18 bases between. This chain's CDR3 is CASSFQGFIPGQPQHF. The CDR3 DNA reads as TGTGCCAGCAGCTTCCAGGGGTTTATACCCGGTCAGCCCCAGCATTTT.

The rearrangement links TRBV11-2 to TRBJ1-2, with a weak D call TRBD1 (5 bases). The CDR3 is made up of 15 amino acids. Germline V gives CDR1 SGHAT, CDR2 FQNNGV. Between the trimmed V and J ends, which lost 0 bases and 8 bases, there was a span of 16 bases. CDR3 coding DNA: TGTGCCAGCAGCTTAGACGATAGGGACTCCCAAGGCTACACCTTC. The encoded protein is CASSLDDRDSQGYTF.

Details on this clone: This CDR3 is also generated by other DNA sequences in the sample. In DNA, the CDR3 is TGTGCCAGCTCACCGACAGGGACTTCCTACGAGCAGTACTTC. Protein product: CASSPTGTSYEQYF. The chain employs TRBV18 and TRBJ2-7; D perhaps matches TRBD1 (7 bases). V was pared by 3 bases and J by 1 base, with 10 bases between. Germline V gives CDR1 KGHSH, CDR2 LQKENI. This CDR3 is 14 amino acids long. Combining the CDR3 with reference TRBV18 and TRBJ2-7 gives the whole variable domain NAGVMQNPRHLVRRRGQEARLRCSPMKGHSHVYWYRQLPEEGLKFMVYLQKENIIDESGMPKERFSAEFPKEGPSILRIQQVVRGDSAAYFCASSPTGTSYEQYFGPGTRLTVT.

V usage is TRBV5-5 and J usage is TRBJ2-1, with D unresolved. The ends were cut back, 3 bases at V and 0 bases at J, with 10 bases in the middle. The CDR3 sequence is 15 residues long. Germline values: CDR1 SGHKS, CDR2 YYEKEE (reference sequence). CDR3 sequence (DNA): TGTGCCAGCAGCTGGGGTAGTTACTCCTACAATGAGCAGTTCTTC. This codes for CASSWGSYSYNEQFF.

The rearrangement joins TRBV25-1 to TRBJ1-1, with D unresolved. This CDR3 spans 11 amino acids. V shed 7 bases and J shed 3 bases, with 6 bases lying between them. Looked up from germline, CDR1 is MGHDK and CDR2 is SYGVNS. CDR3 in DNA: TGTGCCAGCACGCGGGACACTGAAGCTTTCTTT. Translated: CASTRDTEAFF.

V usage is TRBV7-9 and J usage is TRBJ1-2, with D maybe TRBD1 (6 bases). Trimming took off 7 bases at V and 8 bases at J, with 20 bases between the two ends. The CDR3 sequence is 14 residues long. CDR1 is SEHNR, CDR2 FQNEAQ, per germline (reference sequence). The CDR3 here is CASTWGAGGGGYTF. The CDR3 bases are TGTGCCAGCACCTGGGGTGCGGGAGGGGGAGGCTACACCTTC.

The chain recombines TRBV5-1 with TRBJ2-2, with TRBD1 identical over 10 bases. In germline, CDR1 is SGHRS, CDR2 YFSETQ. V trimming: 4 bases; J trimming: 6 bases; junction bases outside the gene matches: 3. The CDR3 sequence is 14 residues long. Written as DNA, the CDR3 is TGCGCCAGCAGCCGGACAGGGGGTCCCGGGGAGCTGTTTTTT. Translated, it gives CASSRTGGPGELFF.

The V call is TRBV4-3, the J call TRBJ2-6; possibly TRBD1 or TRBD2 for D (5 bases each). Trimming left V 0 bases short and J 0 bases short, with 12 bases between. This CDR3 has 18 amino acids. CDR1 is LGHNA and CDR2 is YSLEER in the germline V gene. In nucleotides, the CDR3 is TGCGCCAGCAGCCAAGACGGGACGGTTCTCTCTGGGGCCAACGTCCTGACTTTC. Its protein product is CASSQDGTVLSGANVLTF.

This rearrangement joins TRBV6-6 to TRBJ1-5, with 8 bases identical to TRBD1. CDR3 length: 16 amino acids. V lost 2 bases to trimming and J lost 4 bases; unmatched junction nucleotides: 7. Germline V CDR1 and CDR2: MNHNY, SVGAGI (reference sequence). CDR3 nucleotide sequence: TGTGCCAGCAGTTACGGGGACAGGTCCCTTAATCAGCCCCAGCATTTT. Protein product: CASSYGDRSLNQPQHF.

The chain carries TRBV4-2 and TRBJ2-7; 12 bases map to TRBD2. Trimming cost V 0 bases and J 2 bases; bases outside gene matches: 8. The germline V gene has CDR1 LGHNA and CDR2 YNFKEQ. This CDR3 comprises 18 residues. The CDR3 protein is CASSQDSSGGAWTYEQYF. CDR3 DNA: TGTGCCAGCAGCCAAGACTCTAGCGGGGGGGCCTGGACCTACGAGCAGTACTTC.

V is TRBV5-5 and J is TRBJ2-7; D possibly matches TRBD1 or TRBD2 (6 bases each). V lost 0 bases and J lost 3, with 13 bases in between. The V gene's germline CDR1 is SGHKS and CDR2 YYEKEE (reference sequence). The CDR3 spans 15 residues. The DNA of the CDR3 is TGTGCCAGCAGCTTGGCCGGGGGCCTCCTCTACGAGCAGTACTTC. Its translation: CASSLAGGLLYEQYF.

V gene TRBV18 combines with J gene TRBJ2-7; tentatively, D is TRBD2 (6 bases). V lost 6 bases and J lost 5, with 14 bases in between. The germline V gene has CDR1 KGHSH and CDR2 LQKENI. This CDR3 region has 13 residues. CDR3 DNA: TGTGCCAGCTCTCTCGGGACTCTAGACGAGCAGTACTTC. This gives the protein CASSLGTLDEQYF. The whole variable domain, remainder taken from reference TRBV18 and TRBJ2-7, is NAGVMQNPRHLVRRRGQEARLRCSPMKGHSHVYWYRQLPEEGLKFMVYLQKENIIDESGMPKERFSAEFPKEGPSILRIQQVVRGDSAAYFCASSLGTLDEQYFGPGTRLTVT.

V and J are TRBV6-5 and TRBJ2-2; D tentatively reads TRBD1 or TRBD2 (5 bases each). V shed 6 bases and J shed 5 bases, with 16 bases lying between them. The germline gives CDR1 MNHEY, CDR2 SVGAGI. This CDR3 comprises 15 residues. CDR3 DNA sequence: TGTGCCAGCAGCCCAGGGTTCGGGGTAACCGGGGAGCTGTTTTTT. Residues: CASSPGFGVTGELFF.

J is TRBJ2-7 and V is TRBV18, with 9 bases fitting TRBD1. The CDR3 is 14 amino acids. Germline V gene lookup returns CDR1 KGHSH and CDR2 LQKENI. V shed 5 bases and J 6 bases; nucleotides not matched to a gene: 8. The CDR3 coding sequence is TGTGCCAGCTCAGTAGGGACAGGGCGCGGCGAGCAGTACTTC. Encoded protein: CASSVGTGRGEQYF.

The genes are TRBV11-2 and TRBJ2-6; 8 bases agree with TRBD1. Germline V gene sequence: CDR1 SGHAT, CDR2 FQNNGV. After removal of 5 bases from V and 0 bases from J, the junction contained 6 bases not matched to a gene. The length of the CDR3 is 17 residues. CDR3 in amino acids: CASSRTGSGSGANVLTF. In DNA form, the CDR3 reads TGTGCCAGCAGCCGGACAGGGTCTGGCTCTGGGGCCAACGTCCTGACTTTC.

The chain recombines TRBV5-1 with TRBJ2-1; tentatively, D is TRBD2 (6 bases). Trimming took 0 bases from V and 3 from J, leaving 19 bases between them. CDR1 and CDR2 (germline): SGHRS, YFSETQ. This CDR3 is built from 18 residues. The CDR3 DNA reads as TGCGCCAGCAGCTTGGCCGGAGGGACGCAGAAGCACTACAATGAGCAGTTCTTC. This translates into CASSLAGGTQKHYNEQFF.

V is TRBV9 and J is TRBJ2-2; 9 nucleotides align to TRBD1. The length of the CDR3 is 15 residues. V shed 3 bases, J shed 4 bases, and the junction held 4 bases outside the gene matches. From germline, CDR1 is SGDLS and CDR2 YYNGEE. This CDR3 is CASSAGTGSTGELFF. The CDR3 bases are TGTGCCAGCAGCGCCGGGACAGGGTCCACCGGGGAGCTGTTTTTT.

The chain recombines TRBV10-3 with TRBJ1-1; 9 bases agree with TRBD1. The J segment lost 0 bases and the V segment lost 6 bases, leaving 8 bases of the junction unmatched. Germline lookup yields CDR1 ENHRY and CDR2 SYGVKD. The CDR3 sequence is 16 residues long. The CDR3 protein is CAIRDTGQGVNTEAFF. The CDR3 DNA follows: TGTGCCATCAGGGATACGGGACAGGGAGTGAACACTGAAGCTTTCTTT.

V and J are TRBV30 and TRBJ1-4, with D perhaps matching TRBD1 (5 bases). Trimming took 0 bases from V and 10 from J, leaving 9 bases between them. The CDR3 length is 12 residues. CDR1 GTSNPN and CDR2 SVGIG come from the germline V gene (reference sequence). The CDR3 region has the DNA TGTGCCTGGAGTGTACAGGTGGGAAAACTGTTTTTT. This sequence encodes CAWSVQVGKLFF.

V is TRBV27 and J is TRBJ2-7, with TRBD1 as a possible D gene (6 bases). Trimming pared 6 bases from V and 4 bases from J, leaving 10 bases between. This CDR3 comprises 12 residues. CDR1 is MNHEY and CDR2 is SMNVEV in the germline V gene (reference sequence). The CDR3 is CASRQGPYEQYF. CDR3 bases: TGTGCCAGCAGACAGGGACCATACGAGCAGTACTTC.

This clone has just a few counts. The chain couples TRBV5-1 to TRBJ1-2; perhaps TRBD1 as D (5 bases). The CDR3 sequence is 12 residues long. Looked up from germline, CDR1 is SGHRS and CDR2 is YFSETQ. V lost 4 bases and J lost 8, with 12 bases in between. Here the CDR3 reads CASSRGTAGYTF. The CDR3 bases are TGCGCCAGCAGCCGAGGGACCGCCGGCTACACCTTC.

V and J are TRBV7-8 and TRBJ2-3, with D unresolved. V was shortened by 1 base and J by 5 bases, with 10 bases between the two germline ends. The CDR3 consists of 14 residues. Germline lookup yields CDR1 SGHVS and CDR2 FQNEAQ. CDR3 loop: CASSLVPQRDTQYF. In DNA, the CDR3 is TGTGCCAGCAGCTTAGTCCCACAGCGAGATACGCAGTATTTT.

The chain is built from TRBV6-6 and TRBJ2-1; 8 bases agree with TRBD1. V was pared by 6 bases and J by 9 bases, with 13 bases of the junction left unmatched. CDR3 length: 15 amino acids. CDR1 and CDR2 (germline): MNHNY, SVGAGI (reference sequence). Here the CDR3 DNA reads TGTGCCAGCAGCCGCGGTGCAGGGGGCCTTTCTGAGCAGTTCTTC. It encodes CASSRGAGGLSEQFF.

The chain combines TRBV6-5 with TRBJ1-3; no reliable D call. Per germline, CDR1 MNHEY and CDR2 SVGAGI. CDR3 length: 14 amino acids. The V and J ends lost 4 bases and 0 bases respectively, with 7 bases between them. The CDR3, as DNA: TGTGCCAGCAGTTCCGTCCTCTCTGGAAACACCATATATTTT. Protein product: CASSSVLSGNTIYF.

The chain joins TRBV2 to TRBJ1-5; a weak D match, TRBD1 (5 bases). CDR1 SNHLY and CDR2 FYNNEI come from the germline V gene. The CDR3 covers 14 residues. V gave up 4 bases and J gave up 0 bases, with 7 bases separating them. The CDR3 region is CASSGGDSNQPQHF. The CDR3 nucleotides read TGTGCCAGCAGTGGGGGGGATAGCAATCAGCCCCAGCATTTT.